Listed below are T cell receptor beta chains from one sample, sequenced in a study of immune evolution from preneoplasia to lung adenocarcinoma. Repertoires were generated with immunoSEQ multiplex PCR, while TCRdb's copy carries only in-frame clones and drops some. There are under 7,500 clones in the sample; 65% to 80% occur only once, and over 5% lies in the top ten. Sequenced input: FFPE minimally invasive lung adenocarcinoma tissue. Every receptor here comes from a person aged 50 or older with lung adenocarcinoma. Each CDR3 is given without its conserved first and last residue.

v_gene	j_gene	CDR3aa
TRBV19	TRBJ2-1	ASSTRPSSYNEQF
TRBV5-5	TRBJ2-5	ASSFRVAGSQETQY
TRBV6-5	TRBJ2-7	ASSSQGAREQY
TRBV7-2	TRBJ1-4	ASSRAPNEKLF
TRBV9	TRBJ2-2	ASSVASGRFTGELF
TRBV2	TRBJ2-5	ASSENRGPVKETQY
TRBV28	TRBJ2-5	ASKPLAGQGETQY
TRBV2	TRBJ2-1	ASRGKLLVDYNEQF
TRBV19	TRBJ2-4	ASSIGGGGAKNIQY
TRBV7-9	TRBJ1-5	ASSGGVTQPQH
TRBV4-1	TRBJ2-6	ASSQGQGTGANVLT
TRBV11-2	TRBJ2-1	ASSPGSGHYNEQF
TRBV29-1	TRBJ1-1	SVEGGQESQNTEAF
TRBV7-3	TRBJ2-7	ASSSGTSVGEQY
TRBV6-1	TRBJ1-5	ASSEQGVGQPQH
TRBV19	TRBJ1-1	ASSMREETTEAF
TRBV6-6	TRBJ2-7	ASSFPTGQGTYEQY
TRBV30	TRBJ2-5	AWRELGGFETQY
TRBV2	TRBJ2-1	ASSKVEEQF
TRBV12-5	TRBJ2-4	ASGPTKNIQY
TRBV9	TRBJ1-6	ASSVTGTLGSPLH
TRBV2	TRBJ2-1	ASSGGMDREQF
TRBV7-9	TRBJ1-1	ASSLAVEGPEAF
TRBV28	TRBJ1-2	ASSHDRGGYT
TRBV28	TRBJ2-5	ASRGAAFDKETQY
TRBV6-1	TRBJ1-5	ASSGTTGIFSNQPQH
TRBV7-3	TRBJ2-3	ASSMDPGGTDTQY